This entry lists 28 T cell receptor beta chains sequenced from one sample in a study of read filtering for tumor transcriptome and immune sequencing. This library used approximately 0.4 ug RNA and molecular barcoded adaptors spanning alpha/delta and beta/gamma chains. TCRdb re-called the reads with MiXCR, one entry per CDR3 protein. The sample records around 38,000 distinct CDR3 sequences, approximately 15% being singletons. Sequences were obtained from a population of CD138-negative cells sorted from bone marrow. These receptors originate from a donor over 35 with multiple myeloma.

This clonotype was detected many times. CDR3 in amino acids: CASSQLSNQPQHF. CDR3 sequence (DNA): TGTGCCAGCAGCCAACTTAGCAATCAGCCCCAGCATTTT. The chain uses TRBV3-1 and TRBJ1-5, with no clear D. Between the trimmed V and J ends, which lost 2 bases and 0 bases, there was a span of 2 bases. The CDR3 spans 13 residues. Germline values: CDR1 LGHDT, CDR2 YNNKEL (reference sequence).

This clonotype is medium-sized by share. The chain uses TRBV11-1 and TRBJ2-1, with D tentatively TRBD2 (7 bases). The CDR3 is 16 residues long. Germline V gene sequence: CDR1 SGHAT, CDR2 FQDESV (reference sequence). The V end lost 1 base, the J end lost 1 base, and 11 bases lay between the germline ends. This CDR3 reads CASSLGGGGSYNEQFF. DNA of the CDR3: TGTGCCAGCAGCTTAGGAGGGGGGGGTTCCTACAATGAGCAGTTCTTC. Together with reference TRBV11-1 and TRBJ2-1, the CDR3 gives the full variable domain: EAEVAQSPRYKITEKSQAVAFWCDPISGHATLYWYRQILGQGPELLVQFQDESVVDDSQLPKDRFSAERLKGVDSTLKIQPAELGDSAMYLCASSLGGGGSYNEQFFGPGTRLTVL.

This clonotype qualifies as medium-sized (0.01 to 0.1%). This rearrangement joins TRBV20-1 to TRBJ2-1, with TRBD2 matching over 14 bases. This CDR3 is 13 amino acids long. Losses at the gene ends were 5 bases for V and 8 bases for J; bases not matched to a gene: 2. Germline V CDR1 and CDR2: DFQATT, SNEGSKA (reference sequence). The CDR3: CSAAGLAGDEQFF. Here the CDR3 DNA reads TGCAGTGCTGCGGGACTAGCGGGAGATGAGCAGTTCTTC.

V is TRBV4-1 and J is TRBJ2-1; no clear D gene. Trimming stripped 4 bases from V and 4 bases from J, with 14 bases between. Germline lookup yields CDR1 MGHRA and CDR2 YSYEKL. This CDR3 contains 15 residues. CDR3 nucleotide sequence: TGCGCCAGCAGCCGCTACGACGGTCCTTACAATGAGCAGTTCTTC. It yields the protein CASSRYDGPYNEQFF.

As concerns this clonotype: A much bigger clone sits one base away, suggesting this may be a read error. The chain employs TRBV23-1 and TRBJ1-2, with TRBD1 matching over 7 bases. TRBV23-1 is filed as an ORF, its function uncertain. There are 16 residues in the CDR3. This CDR3 reads CASSQPARQGFYGHTF. CDR3 bases: TGCGCCAGCAGTCAACCCGCCCGACAGGGTTTCTATGGCCACACCTTC.

This clonotype has a handful of counts. V and J are TRBV29-1 and TRBJ1-5; D is perhaps TRBD1 (5 bases). The CDR3 length is 13 residues. The V end was cut by 1 base, the J end by 5 bases, with 9 bases between. Germline lookup yields CDR1 SQVTM and CDR2 ANQGSEA. The DNA of the CDR3 is TGCAGCGTTGAAGCAGGGAACTATCAGCCCCAGCATTTT. It codes for CSVEAGNYQPQHF.

This clonotype was seen a handful of times. The chain uses TRBV30 and TRBJ1-5, with D perhaps matching TRBD1 (5 bases). The germline V gene encodes CDR1 GTSNPN and CDR2 SVGIG (reference sequence). With 2 bases removed from V and 0 bases from J, the gap between germline ends came to 14 bases. This CDR3 region has 16 residues. CDR3 sequence reads: CAWSLAGAGSNQPQHF. Here the CDR3 DNA reads TGTGCCTGGAGTTTGGCCGGGGCGGGTAGCAATCAGCCCCAGCATTTT.

This clonotype was observed at least ten times. The chain combines TRBV5-1 with TRBJ1-1, with D perhaps TRBD1 (6 bases). The CDR3 loop spans 14 amino acids. Trimming took 5 bases from V and 1 from J, leaving 12 bases between them. Germline CDR1 SGHRS, CDR2 YFSETQ. Written as DNA, the CDR3 is TGCGCCAGCAGTTCAGGGGCCCCGAACACTGAAGCTTTCTTT. As protein: CASSSGAPNTEAFF.

As regards this clonotype: The CDR3 ends on some other residue instead of the conserved phenylalanine or tryptophan, so this is likely a read error. Because the CDR3's place on the DNA is in doubt, the DNA is left out and the CDR3 is given as listed by TCRdb. The chain recombines TRBV6-6 with TRBJ2-5; TRBD1 is taken as the D call from the table, unchecked against the DNA. The germline V gene has CDR1 MNHNY and CDR2 SVGAGI (reference sequence). From its first to its last residue, the CDR3 has 15 amino acids. The CDR3 sequence: CASTKGTGGQETLYY.

Ten or more counts support this clonotype. The rearrangement uses TRBV5-1 and TRBJ2-5; 11 nucleotides match TRBD1. Looked up from germline, CDR1 is SGHRS and CDR2 is YFSETQ. This CDR3 has 14 residues. Trimming at V came to 3 bases and at J to 5 bases, leaving 3 bases not matched to a gene. CDR3 in amino acids: CASSWGQGGETQYF. In nucleotides, the CDR3 is TGCGCCAGCAGCTGGGGACAGGGGGGCGAGACCCAGTACTTC.

This clonotype was found many times. This chain uses TRBV30 with TRBJ1-5; D might be TRBD1 (5 bases). Trimming took off 1 base at V and 6 bases at J, with 22 bases between the two ends. CDR3 length: 17 amino acids. Per the germline V gene, CDR1 is GTSNPN and CDR2 is SVGIG (reference sequence). The CDR3 DNA sequence: TGTGCCTGGAGTGATCCCCCTCGGGGGGGGTGGGGTCAGCCCCAGCATTTT. Residues: CAWSDPPRGGWGQPQHF.

The rearrangement uses TRBV7-3 and TRBJ2-1, with 10 bases aligning to TRBD2. From germline, CDR1 is SGHTA and CDR2 FQGTGA. J was trimmed by 9 bases and V by 3 bases; bases with no gene match: 2. The CDR3 sequence is 13 residues long. The CDR3 protein is CASSLSSGSEQFF. The CDR3 DNA follows: TGTGCCAGCAGCTTGTCTAGCGGGAGTGAGCAGTTCTTC.

This clonotype was counted many times. V and J are TRBV27 and TRBJ2-7, with unresolved D. CDR1 and CDR2 (germline): MNHEY, SMNVEV (reference sequence). The CDR3 is made up of 14 amino acids. V lost 0 bases and J 5 bases, leaving 11 bases between the germline ends. The CDR3 spells CASSLSRSGNEQYF. The CDR3 DNA sequence: TGTGCCAGCAGTTTATCGAGGTCTGGGAACGAGCAGTACTTC.

Details on this clonotype: Given a far larger clone just one base away, this is likely a sequencing read error. The chain is built from TRBV7-4 and TRBJ2-4; D gene unclear. Per germline, CDR1 SGHVT and CDR2 SQSDAQ. This CDR3 has 16 residues. The CDR3 loop reads CASSLVSQTAKNIRYF. In DNA, the CDR3 is TGTGCCAGCAGCTTAGTATCGCAGACCGCCAAAAACATTCGGTACTTC.

As regards this clonotype: A much larger clone differs by one base, so this may be a read error. V and J are TRBV7-2 and TRBJ2-1; 7 bases match TRBD2. The length of the CDR3 is 15 residues. Looked up from germline, CDR1 is SGHTA and CDR2 is FQGNSA. V gave up 5 bases and J gave up 7 bases; unmatched junction bases: 11. The CDR3 loop reads CASSPQAGSSNEQFF. In nucleotides, the CDR3 is TGTGCCAGCAGCCCGCAAGCGGGAAGCTCGAATGAGCAGTTCTTC.

With regard to this clonotype: A read error may produce the germline difference seen at one junction end. The genes are TRBV29-1 and TRBJ2-1; D is uncertain. This CDR3 comprises 13 residues. Germline loops: CDR1 SQVTM, CDR2 ANQGSEA. The CDR3, as DNA: TGCAGCGTCACCGGTGGTCCAGCAGGAGAGCAGATCTTC. Its translation is CSVTGGPAGEQIF.

This clonotype appeared many times. This chain joins TRBV5-1 and TRBJ2-5; weak D call: TRBD2 (6 bases). The V gene's germline CDR1 is SGHRS and CDR2 YFSETQ. With 2 bases removed from V and 1 base from J, the gap between germline ends came to 9 bases. The CDR3 is 14 residues long. The CDR3 loop is CASSFAGLQETQYF. Here the CDR3 DNA reads TGCGCCAGCAGCTTTGCGGGGCTCCAAGAGACCCAGTACTTC.

This clonotype was found many times. The chain combines TRBV20-1 with TRBJ1-2; 7 bases line up with TRBD1. The CDR3 covers 13 residues. Trimming at V came to 1 base and at J to 8 bases, leaving 7 bases not matched to a gene. The V gene's germline CDR1 is DFQATT and CDR2 SNEGSKA (reference sequence). CDR3 bases: TGCAGTGCTAGAGCTACAGGGGCGCTAGGCTACACCTTC. Protein product: CSARATGALGYTF.

This clonotype was seen at least ten times. The chain couples TRBV13 to TRBJ2-2; TRBD1 matches 9 bases. The V segment lost 4 bases and the J segment 8 bases; nucleotides outside the gene matches: 2. Per germline, CDR1 PRHDT and CDR2 FYEKMQ (reference sequence). CDR3 length equals 13 residues. The CDR3 spells CASSWTGAGELFF. The CDR3 coding sequence is TGTGCCAGCAGCTGGACAGGGGCAGGGGAGCTGTTTTTT.

In its sample, this clonotype was seen many times. This chain connects TRBV15 to TRBJ1-3, with D unclear. V lost 1 base and J lost 3, with 4 bases in between. CDR3 size: 13 residues. Germline V CDR1 and CDR2: LNHNV, YYDKDF (reference sequence). CDR3 residues: CATSRGGGNTIYF. Written as DNA, the CDR3 is TGTGCCACCAGCAGAGGCGGTGGAAACACCATATATTTT.

This clonotype was observed at least ten times. The V gene is TRBV19, the J gene TRBJ2-2; a possible D gene is TRBD1 (5 bases). CDR1 is LNHDA, CDR2 SQIVND, per germline (reference sequence). This CDR3 comprises 13 residues. Trimming took 4 bases from V and 6 from J, leaving 9 bases between them. The CDR3 DNA reads TGTGCCAGTAGTAACATCAGGGCCGGGGAGCTGTTTTTT. It translates to CASSNIRAGELFF.

This clonotype has a single count. A read error may produce the germline difference seen at one junction end. This sequence joins TRBV7-2 and TRBJ2-5, with D possibly being TRBD1 (6 bases). Germline CDR1 and CDR2: SGHTA and FQGNSA. CDR3 length equals 13 residues. The CDR3 region is CASSWGHGETQYF. CDR3 nucleotide sequence: TGTGCCAGCAGCTGGGGACATGGAGAGACGCAGTACTTC.

This clonotype was counted a few times. One base away lies a much larger clone, so this may be a sequencing read error. Because it lacks the conserved phenylalanine or tryptophan at the end, this CDR3 is likely a read error. This rearrangement joins TRBV29-1 to TRBJ2-7; no clear D. CDR1 is SQVTM and CDR2 is ANQGSEA in the germline V gene. The CDR3 is 12 residues long. The germline V and J ends were trimmed by 5 bases and 3 bases, with 11 bases remaining between them. The CDR3 protein is CSVFSYSYEQYS. Written as DNA, the CDR3 is TGCAGCGTTTTTTCTTACAGCTACGAGCAGTACTCC.

This clonotype was observed at least ten times. The chain couples TRBV11-2 to TRBJ2-1, with 10 positions matching TRBD2. V lost 5 bases, J lost 5 bases, and 6 bases stayed unmatched. Per the germline V gene, CDR1 is SGHAT and CDR2 is FQNNGV. The length of the CDR3 is 15 residues. The CDR3 DNA reads TGTGCCAGCAGCGCGGGACTAGCGAAGAACAATGAGCAGTTCTTC. As protein: CASSAGLAKNNEQFF.

In its sample, this clonotype was seen many times. This rearrangement joins TRBV18 to TRBJ2-7, with TRBD2 as a possible D gene (5 bases). Deletions cut 2 bases from V and 1 base from J, with 15 bases between. Germline V gives CDR1 KGHSH, CDR2 LQKENI. CDR3 length equals 16 residues. CDR3 in DNA: TGTGCCAGCTCACCAGGAGGCGGCGGTTCTTCCTACGAGCAGTACTTC. Protein product: CASSPGGGGSSYEQYF.

This clonotype was seen many times. The V call is TRBV12-3 or TRBV12-4, the J call TRBJ2-7; a weak D match, TRBD1 (6 bases). The CDR3 length is 13 residues. V lost 0 bases and J 5 bases, leaving 8 bases between the germline ends. CDR3 amino acids: CASSLARGNEQYF. The CDR3 DNA reads TGTGCCAGCAGTTTAGCGAGGGGGAACGAGCAGTACTTC.

Worth noting for this clonotype: This may stem from a read error, because a much larger clone lies one nucleotide away. The rearrangement uses TRBV9 and TRBJ2-1; TRBD1 matches 11 bases. The CDR3 length is 14 residues. Germline V lookup: CDR1 SGDLS, CDR2 YYNGEE. Trimming removed 5 bases from V and 12 bases from J; junction bases left unmatched: 10. Here the CDR3 DNA reads TGTGCCAGCAGAGCCGGACAGGGGGCGGGGGTGCAGTTCTTC. Translating it yields CASRAGQGAGVQFF.

This clonotype came up many times. The chain is built from TRBV29-1 and TRBJ2-5; D remains ambiguous. Germline V gives CDR1 SQVTM, CDR2 ANQGSEA. Trimming left V 6 bases short and J 5 bases short, with 16 bases between. This CDR3 has 13 amino acids. The CDR3, as DNA: TGCAGCGTGACCGATCCCCCGCAGGAGACCCAGTACTTC. It yields the protein CSVTDPPQETQYF.